The entry below gives a single TCR beta chain sequence along with its context. Its antigen remains unknown. This entry is derived from a study of cytomegalovirus exposure and HLA in healthy donors. Study at large: Researchers found that roughly 81% of under 450 genotyped donors fell within the Caucasian-associated ancestry cluster.

The germline V and J ends were trimmed by 7 bases and 3 bases, with 18 bases remaining between them. The CDR3 loop spans 16 amino acids. Per germline, CDR1 MNHEY and CDR2 SMNVEV (reference sequence). Overall study findings and caveats: A previous analysis found most TCR beta V segments productive roughly 90% or roughly 30% of the time. Among CMV-associated TCR beta chains, most appeared HLA-restricted in a later analysis. In a later analysis, TCR beta V- and J-gene trimming showed a link to a missense DCLRE1C variant.

The PCR ran on 60 Vbeta and 13 Jbeta primers. Profiling relied on immunoSEQ multiplex PCR, and the TCRdb table lists in-frame clones only, not all of them. The sample records about 130,000 clones, about 80% being singletons. Sequencing was done on a sample of PBMCs. This TCR derives from a girl between 2 and 10 years old in good health and CMV-seronegative. V usage is TRBV27 and J usage is TRBJ2-2; TRBD2 might be the D (6 bases). Here the CDR3 reads CASTWRLGGDTGELFF. The CDR3 DNA reads TGTGCCAGCACCTGGCGTTTAGGAGGGGACACCGGGGAGCTGTTTTTT.